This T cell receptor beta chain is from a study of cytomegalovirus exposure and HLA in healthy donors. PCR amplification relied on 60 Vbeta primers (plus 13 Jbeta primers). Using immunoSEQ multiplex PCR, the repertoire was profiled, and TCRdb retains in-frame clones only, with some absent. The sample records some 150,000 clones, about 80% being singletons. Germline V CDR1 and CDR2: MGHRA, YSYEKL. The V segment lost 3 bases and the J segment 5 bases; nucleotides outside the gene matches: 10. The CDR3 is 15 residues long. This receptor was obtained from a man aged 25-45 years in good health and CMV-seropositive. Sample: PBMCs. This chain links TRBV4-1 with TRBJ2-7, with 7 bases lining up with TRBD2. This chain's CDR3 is CASSHPREGLDEQYF. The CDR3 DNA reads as TGCGCCAGCAGCCACCCTAGGGAGGGGTTGGACGAGCAGTACTTC.